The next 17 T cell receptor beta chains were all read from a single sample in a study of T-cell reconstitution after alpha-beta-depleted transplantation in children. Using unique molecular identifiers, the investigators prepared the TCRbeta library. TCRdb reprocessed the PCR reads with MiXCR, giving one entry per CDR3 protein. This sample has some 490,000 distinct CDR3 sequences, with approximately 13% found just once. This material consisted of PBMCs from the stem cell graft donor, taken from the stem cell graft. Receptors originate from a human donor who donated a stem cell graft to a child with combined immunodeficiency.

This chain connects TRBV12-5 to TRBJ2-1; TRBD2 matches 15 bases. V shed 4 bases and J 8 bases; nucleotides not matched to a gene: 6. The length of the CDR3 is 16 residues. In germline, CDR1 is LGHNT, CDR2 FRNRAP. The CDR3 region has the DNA TGTGCTAGTGGTTACGGACTAGCGGGAGGGTGGGATGAGCAGTTCTTC. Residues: CASGYGLAGGWDEQFF.

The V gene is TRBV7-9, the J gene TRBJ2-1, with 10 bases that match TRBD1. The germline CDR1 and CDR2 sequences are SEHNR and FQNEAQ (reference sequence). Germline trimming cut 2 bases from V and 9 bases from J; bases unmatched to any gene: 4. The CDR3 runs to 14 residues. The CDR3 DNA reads TGTGCCAGCAGCTTAACGGACAGGGGGGGTGAGCAGTTCTTC. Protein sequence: CASSLTDRGGEQFF.

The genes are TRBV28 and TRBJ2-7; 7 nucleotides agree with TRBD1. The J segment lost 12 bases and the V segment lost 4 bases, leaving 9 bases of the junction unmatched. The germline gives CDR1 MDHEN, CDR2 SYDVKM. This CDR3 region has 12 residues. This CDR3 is CASSSKTGVGYF. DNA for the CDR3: TGTGCCAGCAGTTCAAAAACAGGGGTAGGGTACTTC.

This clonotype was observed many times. CDR3 in DNA: TGTGCCAGCAGCTTTGAACGGGGGGTTTATGAGCAGTTCTTC. As protein: CASSFERGVYEQFF. V is TRBV7-8 and J is TRBJ2-1; 7 bases are a match to TRBD2. This CDR3 has 14 amino acids. The V and J ends lost 3 bases and 8 bases, in that order; junction bases with no gene match: 7. The germline V gene has CDR1 SGHVS and CDR2 FQNEAQ.

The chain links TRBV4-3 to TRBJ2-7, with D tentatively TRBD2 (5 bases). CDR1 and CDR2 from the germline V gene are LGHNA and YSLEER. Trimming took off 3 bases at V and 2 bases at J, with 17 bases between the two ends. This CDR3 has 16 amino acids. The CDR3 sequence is CASSHSYSGETYEQYF. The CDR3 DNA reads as TGCGCCAGCAGCCACTCCTATTCCGGGGAGACCTACGAGCAGTACTTC.

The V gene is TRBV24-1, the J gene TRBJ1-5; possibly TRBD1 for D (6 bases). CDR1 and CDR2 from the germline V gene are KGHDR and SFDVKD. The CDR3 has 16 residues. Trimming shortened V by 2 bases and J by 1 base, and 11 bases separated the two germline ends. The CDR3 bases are TGTGCCACCAGTGATTCACGGGACATAAGCAATCAGCCCCAGCATTTT. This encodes CATSDSRDISNQPQHF.

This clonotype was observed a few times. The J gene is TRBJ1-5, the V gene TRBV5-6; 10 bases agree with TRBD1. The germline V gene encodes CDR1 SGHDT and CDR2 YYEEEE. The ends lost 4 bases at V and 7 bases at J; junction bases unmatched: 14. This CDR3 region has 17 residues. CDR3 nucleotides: TGTGCCAGCAGCCTGTCATCCGGGACAGGGGATCGGCAGCCCCAGCATTTT. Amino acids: CASSLSSGTGDRQPQHF.

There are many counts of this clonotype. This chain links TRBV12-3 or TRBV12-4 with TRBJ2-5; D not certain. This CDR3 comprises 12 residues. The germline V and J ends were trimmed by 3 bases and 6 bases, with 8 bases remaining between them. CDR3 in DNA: TGTGCCAGCAGTTTGGTAGTGCAGACCCAGTACTTC. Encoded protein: CASSLVVQTQYF.

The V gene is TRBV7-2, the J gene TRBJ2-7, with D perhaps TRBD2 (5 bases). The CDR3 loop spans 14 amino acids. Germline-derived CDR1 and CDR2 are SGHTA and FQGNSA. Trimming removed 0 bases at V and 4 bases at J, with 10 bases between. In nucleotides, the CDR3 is TGTGCCAGCAGCTTAGCTGTCCAGCGGTACGAGCAGTACTTC. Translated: CASSLAVQRYEQYF.

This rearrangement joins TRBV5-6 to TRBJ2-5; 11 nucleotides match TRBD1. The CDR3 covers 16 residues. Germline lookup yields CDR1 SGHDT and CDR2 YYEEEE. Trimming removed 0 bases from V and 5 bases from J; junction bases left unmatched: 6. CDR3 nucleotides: TGTGCCAGCAGCTTGGTCGGACAGGGGGCGCCTGAGACCCAGTACTTC. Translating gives CASSLVGQGAPETQYF.

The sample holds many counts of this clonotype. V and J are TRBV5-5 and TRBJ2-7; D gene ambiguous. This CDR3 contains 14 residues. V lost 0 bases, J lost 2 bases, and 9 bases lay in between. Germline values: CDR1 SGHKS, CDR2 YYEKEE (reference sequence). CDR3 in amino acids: CASSLASQTYEQYF. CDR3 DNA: TGTGCCAGCAGCTTGGCCTCTCAAACCTACGAGCAGTACTTC.

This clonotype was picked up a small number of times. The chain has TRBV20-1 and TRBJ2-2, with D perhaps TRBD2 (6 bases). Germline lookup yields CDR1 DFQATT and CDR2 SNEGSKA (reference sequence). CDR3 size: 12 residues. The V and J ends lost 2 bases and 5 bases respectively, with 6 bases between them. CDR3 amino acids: CSARRETGELFF. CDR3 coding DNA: TGCAGTGCTAGACGGGAGACCGGGGAGCTGTTTTTT.

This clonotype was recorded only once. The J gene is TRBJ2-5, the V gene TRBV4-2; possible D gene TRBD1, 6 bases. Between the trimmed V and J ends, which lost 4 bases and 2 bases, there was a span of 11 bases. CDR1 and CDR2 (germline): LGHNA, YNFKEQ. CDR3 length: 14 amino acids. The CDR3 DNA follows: TGTGCCAGCAGCCTCAATCAGGGGCAAGAGACCCAGTACTTC. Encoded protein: CASSLNQGQETQYF.

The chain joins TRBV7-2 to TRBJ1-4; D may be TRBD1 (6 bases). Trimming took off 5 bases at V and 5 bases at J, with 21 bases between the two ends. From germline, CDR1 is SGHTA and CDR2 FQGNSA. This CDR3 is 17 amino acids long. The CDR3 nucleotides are TGTGCCAGCAGCCAGTCCCGGGACATCACCGCCAATGAAAAACTGTTTTTT. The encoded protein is CASSQSRDITANEKLFF.

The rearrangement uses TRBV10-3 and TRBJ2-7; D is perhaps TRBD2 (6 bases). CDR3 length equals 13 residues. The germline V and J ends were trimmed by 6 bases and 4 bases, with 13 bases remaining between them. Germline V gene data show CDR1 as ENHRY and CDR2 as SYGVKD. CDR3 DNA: TGTGCCATCAGAACGGGAGATCGGTACGAGCAGTACTTC. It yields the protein CAIRTGDRYEQYF.

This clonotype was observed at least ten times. The CDR3 DNA follows: TGCGCCAGCAGCCCCGGACTAGCATGGGAAGCAGAGTTCTTC. It encodes CASSPGLAWEAEFF. The chain recombines TRBV4-3 with TRBJ2-1; 8 nucleotides line up with TRBD2. Germline CDR1 and CDR2: LGHNA and YSLEER. V shed 4 bases, J shed 14 bases, and the junction held 13 bases outside the gene matches. The CDR3 sequence is 14 residues long.

The CDR3 bases are TGTGCCTGGAGTGCCATGAACACTGAAGCTTTCTTT. It encodes CAWSAMNTEAFF. The rearrangement uses TRBV30 and TRBJ1-1; D gene uncertain. CDR1 and CDR2 from the germline V gene are GTSNPN and SVGIG (reference sequence). CDR3 size: 12 residues. Between the trimmed V and J ends, which lost 1 base and 0 bases, there was a span of 3 bases.